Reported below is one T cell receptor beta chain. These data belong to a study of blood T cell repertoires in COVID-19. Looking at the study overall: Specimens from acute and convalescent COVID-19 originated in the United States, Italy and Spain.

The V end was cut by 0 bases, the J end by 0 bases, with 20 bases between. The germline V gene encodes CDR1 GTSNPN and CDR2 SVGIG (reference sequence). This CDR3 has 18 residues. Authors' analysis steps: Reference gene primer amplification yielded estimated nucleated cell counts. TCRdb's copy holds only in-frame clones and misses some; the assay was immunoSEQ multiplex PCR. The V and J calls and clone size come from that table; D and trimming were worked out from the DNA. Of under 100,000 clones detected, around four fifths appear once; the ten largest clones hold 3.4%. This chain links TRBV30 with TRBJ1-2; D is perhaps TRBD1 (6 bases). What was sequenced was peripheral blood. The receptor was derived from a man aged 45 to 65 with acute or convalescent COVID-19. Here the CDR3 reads CAWSVRRRTALANYGYTF. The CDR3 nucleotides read TGTGCCTGGAGTGTACGGAGGAGGACAGCCTTAGCTAACTATGGCTACACCTTC.